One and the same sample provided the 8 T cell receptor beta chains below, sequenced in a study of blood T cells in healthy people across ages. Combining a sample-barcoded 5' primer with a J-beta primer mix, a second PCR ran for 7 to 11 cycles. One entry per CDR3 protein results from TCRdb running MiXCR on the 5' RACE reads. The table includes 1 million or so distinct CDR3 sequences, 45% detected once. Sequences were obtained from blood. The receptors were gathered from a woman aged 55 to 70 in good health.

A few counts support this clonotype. The CDR3 spells CASSQYRDRSNEQYF. The CDR3, as DNA: TGCGCCAGCAGCCAGTACCGGGACAGGAGCAACGAGCAGTACTTC. V gene TRBV5-1 combines with J gene TRBJ2-7, with 8 nucleotides matching TRBD1. This CDR3 contains 15 residues. Germline V gives CDR1 SGHRS, CDR2 YFSETQ. V trimming: 4 bases; J trimming: 5 bases; junction bases outside the gene matches: 11.

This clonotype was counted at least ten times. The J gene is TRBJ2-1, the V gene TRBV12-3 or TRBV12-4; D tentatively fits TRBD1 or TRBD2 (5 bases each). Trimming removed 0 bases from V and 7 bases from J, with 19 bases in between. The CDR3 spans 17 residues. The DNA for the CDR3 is TGTGCCAGCAGTTTAGCCCCTACCGCCGGGACCAAAAATGAGCAGTTCTTC. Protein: CASSLAPTAGTKNEQFF.

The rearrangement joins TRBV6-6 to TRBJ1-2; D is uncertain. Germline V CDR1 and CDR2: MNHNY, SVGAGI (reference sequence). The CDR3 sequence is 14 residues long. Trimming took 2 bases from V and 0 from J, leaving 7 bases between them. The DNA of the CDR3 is TGTGCCAGCAGTTACGCGAGTTCTAACTATGGCTACACCTTC. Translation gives CASSYASSNYGYTF.

The CDR3, as DNA: TGCGGGGGGGGCGGTTTGAACACTGAAGCTTTCTTT. Translation: CGGGGLNTEAFF. The V gene is TRBV29-1, the J gene TRBJ1-1, with TRBD1 as a possible D gene (6 bases). This CDR3 has 12 amino acids. In germline, CDR1 is SQVTM, CDR2 ANQGSEA.

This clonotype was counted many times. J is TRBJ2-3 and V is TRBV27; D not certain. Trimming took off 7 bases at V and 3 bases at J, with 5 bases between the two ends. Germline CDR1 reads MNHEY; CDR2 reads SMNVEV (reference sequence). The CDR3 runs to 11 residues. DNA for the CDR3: TGTGCCAGCATGTTGACAGATACGCAGTATTTT. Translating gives CASMLTDTQYF.

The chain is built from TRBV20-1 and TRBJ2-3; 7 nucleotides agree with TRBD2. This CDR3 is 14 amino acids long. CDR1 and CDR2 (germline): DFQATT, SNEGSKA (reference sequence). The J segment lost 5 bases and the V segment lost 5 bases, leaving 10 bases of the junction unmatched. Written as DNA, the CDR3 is TGCAGTGCTCATGGGGGGGAGGGCGAAGATACGCAGTATTTT. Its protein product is CSAHGGEGEDTQYF.

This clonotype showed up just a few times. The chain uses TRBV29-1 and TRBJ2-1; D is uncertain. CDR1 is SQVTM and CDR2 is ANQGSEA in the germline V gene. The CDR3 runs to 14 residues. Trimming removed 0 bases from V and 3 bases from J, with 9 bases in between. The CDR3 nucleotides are TGCAGCGTTGAAGATACTGGTCTCTACAATGAGCAGTTCTTC. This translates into CSVEDTGLYNEQFF.

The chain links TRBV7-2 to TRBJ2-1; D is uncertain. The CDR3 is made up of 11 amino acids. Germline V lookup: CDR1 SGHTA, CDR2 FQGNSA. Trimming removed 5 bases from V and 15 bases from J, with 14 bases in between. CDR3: CASSTPPLGFF. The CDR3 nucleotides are TGTGCCAGCAGCACGCCCCCCCTTGGGTTCTTC.